This T cell receptor (beta chain) was documented in a study of CD8+CD57+ T cells in acquired aplastic anemia. Whoever was chosen for sequencing had shown CD8+CD57+ cell expansion by flow cytometry. Every one of the patients had aplastic anemia (severe, acquired). Each patient gave a blood sample that was collected before any therapy had been received. This CDR3 has 13 amino acids. Per germline, CDR1 SNHLY and CDR2 FYNNEI. The V end lost 7 bases, the J end lost 5 bases, and 13 bases lay between the germline ends. About this clonotype: The antigen is not known. Being one base from a much bigger clone, this may be a read error.

Findings and caveats of the study: Patients versus controls showed no significant CD8+ Simpson's diversity difference.

Profiling of TCR beta VDJ combinations and CDR3 sequences used genomic DNA as template. Each CDR3 protein is one row after TCRdb ran MiXCR on the reads. The sample lists 210,000 or so distinct CDR3 sequences, about half occurring once. The clonotype comes from a human donor with aplastic anemia. This chain connects TRBV2 to TRBJ2-3; D not certain. Sequences were obtained from sorted CD4+, CD8+, or CD8+CD57+ T cells (not recorded which) from PBMCs. CDR3 sequence (DNA): TGTGCCAGCAACGAACGACTGGGAGATACGCAGTATTTT. Protein sequence: CASNERLGDTQYF.